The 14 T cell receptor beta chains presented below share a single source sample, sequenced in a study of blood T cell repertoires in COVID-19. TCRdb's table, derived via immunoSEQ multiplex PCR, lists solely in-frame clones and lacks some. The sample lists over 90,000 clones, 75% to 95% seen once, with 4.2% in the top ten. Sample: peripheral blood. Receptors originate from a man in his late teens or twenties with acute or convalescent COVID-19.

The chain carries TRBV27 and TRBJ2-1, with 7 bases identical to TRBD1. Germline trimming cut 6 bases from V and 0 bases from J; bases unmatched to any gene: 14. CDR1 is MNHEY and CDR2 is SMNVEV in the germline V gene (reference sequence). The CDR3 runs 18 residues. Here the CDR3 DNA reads TGTGCCAGCAGCCCAGTCGGCCTTACAGGGGCCTCCTACAATGAGCAGTTCTTC. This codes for CASSPVGLTGASYNEQFF.

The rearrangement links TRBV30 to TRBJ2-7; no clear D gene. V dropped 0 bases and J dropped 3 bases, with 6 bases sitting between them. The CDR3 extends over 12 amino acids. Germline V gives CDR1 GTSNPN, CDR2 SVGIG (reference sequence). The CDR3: CAWSVTVYEQYF. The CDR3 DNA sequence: TGTGCCTGGAGTGTAACAGTCTACGAGCAGTACTTC.

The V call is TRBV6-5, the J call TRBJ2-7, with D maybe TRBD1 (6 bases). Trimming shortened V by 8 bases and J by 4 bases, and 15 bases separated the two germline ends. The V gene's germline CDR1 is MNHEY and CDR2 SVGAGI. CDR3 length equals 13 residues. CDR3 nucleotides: TGTGCCAGCTTACTCTGGGACACTTACGAGCAGTACTTC. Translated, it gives CASLLWDTYEQYF.

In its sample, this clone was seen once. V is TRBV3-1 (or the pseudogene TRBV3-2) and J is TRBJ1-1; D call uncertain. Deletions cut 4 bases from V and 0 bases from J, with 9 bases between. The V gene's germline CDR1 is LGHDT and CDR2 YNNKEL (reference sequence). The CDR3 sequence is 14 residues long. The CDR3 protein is CASSLARMNTEAFF. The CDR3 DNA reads TGTGCCAGCAGCCTCGCGCGGATGAACACTGAAGCTTTCTTT.

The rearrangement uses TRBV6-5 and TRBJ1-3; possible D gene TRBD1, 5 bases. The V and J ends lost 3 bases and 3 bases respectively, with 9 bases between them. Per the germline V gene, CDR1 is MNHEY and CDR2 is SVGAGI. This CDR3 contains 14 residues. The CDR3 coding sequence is TGTGCCAGCAGTTATGGGGCTGGTGGAAACACCATATATTTT. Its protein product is CASSYGAGGNTIYF.

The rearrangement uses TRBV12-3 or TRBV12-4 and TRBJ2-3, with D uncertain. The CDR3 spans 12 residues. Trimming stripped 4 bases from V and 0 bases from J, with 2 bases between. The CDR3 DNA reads TGTGCCAGCAGTTCAAGCACAGATACGCAGTATTTT. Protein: CASSSSTDTQYF.

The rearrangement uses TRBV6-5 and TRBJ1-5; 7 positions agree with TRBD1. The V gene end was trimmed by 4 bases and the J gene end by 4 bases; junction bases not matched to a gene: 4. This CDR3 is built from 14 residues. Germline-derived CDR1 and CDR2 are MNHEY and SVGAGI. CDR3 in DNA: TGTGCCAGCAGTTCGGAGACAGGGAATCAGCCCCAGCATTTT. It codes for CASSSETGNQPQHF.

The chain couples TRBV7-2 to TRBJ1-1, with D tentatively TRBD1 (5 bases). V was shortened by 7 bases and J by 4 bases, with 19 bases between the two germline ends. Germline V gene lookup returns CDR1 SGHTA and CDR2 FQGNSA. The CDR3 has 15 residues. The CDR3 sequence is CASTLSGGSGTEAFF. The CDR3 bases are TGTGCCAGCACTCTATCGGGGGGAAGCGGCACTGAAGCTTTCTTT.

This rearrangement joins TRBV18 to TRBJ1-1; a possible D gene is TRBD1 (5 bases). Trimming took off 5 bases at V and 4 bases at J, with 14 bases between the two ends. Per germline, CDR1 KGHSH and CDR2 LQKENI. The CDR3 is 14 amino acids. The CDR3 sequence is CASSVLRVGTEAFF. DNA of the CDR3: TGTGCCAGCTCAGTGCTCAGGGTGGGCACTGAAGCTTTCTTT. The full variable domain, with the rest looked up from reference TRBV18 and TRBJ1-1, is NAGVMQNPRHLVRRRGQEARLRCSPMKGHSHVYWYRQLPEEGLKFMVYLQKENIIDESGMPKERFSAEFPKEGPSILRIQQVVRGDSAAYFCASSVLRVGTEAFFGQGTRLTVV.

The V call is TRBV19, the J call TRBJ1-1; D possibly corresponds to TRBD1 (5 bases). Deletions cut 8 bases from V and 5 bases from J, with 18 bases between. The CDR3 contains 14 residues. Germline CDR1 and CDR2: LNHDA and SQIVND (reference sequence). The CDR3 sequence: CASLESGRGTEAFF. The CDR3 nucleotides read TGTGCCAGTCTCGAATCGGGCCGGGGGACTGAAGCTTTCTTT.

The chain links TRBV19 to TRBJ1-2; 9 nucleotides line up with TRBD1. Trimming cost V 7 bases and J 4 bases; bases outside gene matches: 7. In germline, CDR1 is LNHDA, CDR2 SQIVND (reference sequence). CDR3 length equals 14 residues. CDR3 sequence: CASTPTGGAYGYTF. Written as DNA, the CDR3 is TGTGCCAGTACCCCCACAGGGGGCGCCTATGGCTACACCTTC.

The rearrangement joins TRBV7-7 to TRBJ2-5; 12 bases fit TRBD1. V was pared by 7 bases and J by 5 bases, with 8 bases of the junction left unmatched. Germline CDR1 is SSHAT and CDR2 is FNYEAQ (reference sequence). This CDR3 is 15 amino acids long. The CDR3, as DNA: TGTGCCAGCATTCGGGGACAGGGGGCTTATGAGACCCAGTACTTC. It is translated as CASIRGQGAYETQYF.

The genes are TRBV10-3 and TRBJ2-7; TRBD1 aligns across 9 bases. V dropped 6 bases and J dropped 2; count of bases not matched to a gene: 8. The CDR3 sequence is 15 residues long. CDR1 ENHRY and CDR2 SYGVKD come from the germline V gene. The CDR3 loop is CAIRDGTGKTYEQYF. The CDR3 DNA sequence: TGTGCCATCAGGGATGGGACAGGGAAAACCTACGAGCAGTACTTC.

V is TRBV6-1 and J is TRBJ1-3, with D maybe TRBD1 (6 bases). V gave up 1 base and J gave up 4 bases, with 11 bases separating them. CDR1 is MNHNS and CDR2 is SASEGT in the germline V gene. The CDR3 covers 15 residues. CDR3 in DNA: TGTGCCAGCAGTGAAGTCCAGGGGCGCGGAAACACCATATATTTT. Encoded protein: CASSEVQGRGNTIYF.